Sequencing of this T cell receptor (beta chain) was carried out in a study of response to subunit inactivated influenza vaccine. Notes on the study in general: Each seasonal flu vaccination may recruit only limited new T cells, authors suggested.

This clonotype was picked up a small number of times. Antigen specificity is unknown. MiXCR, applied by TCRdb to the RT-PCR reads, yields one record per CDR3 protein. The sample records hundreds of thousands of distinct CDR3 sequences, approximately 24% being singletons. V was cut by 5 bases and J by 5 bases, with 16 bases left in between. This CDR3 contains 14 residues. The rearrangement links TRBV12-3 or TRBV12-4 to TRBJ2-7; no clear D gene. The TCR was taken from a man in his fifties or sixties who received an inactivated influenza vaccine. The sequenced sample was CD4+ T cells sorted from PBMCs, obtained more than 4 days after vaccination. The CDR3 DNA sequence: TGTGCCAGCAGTCCTACGGGCCCGCCGGACGAGCAGTACTTC. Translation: CASSPTGPPDEQYF.